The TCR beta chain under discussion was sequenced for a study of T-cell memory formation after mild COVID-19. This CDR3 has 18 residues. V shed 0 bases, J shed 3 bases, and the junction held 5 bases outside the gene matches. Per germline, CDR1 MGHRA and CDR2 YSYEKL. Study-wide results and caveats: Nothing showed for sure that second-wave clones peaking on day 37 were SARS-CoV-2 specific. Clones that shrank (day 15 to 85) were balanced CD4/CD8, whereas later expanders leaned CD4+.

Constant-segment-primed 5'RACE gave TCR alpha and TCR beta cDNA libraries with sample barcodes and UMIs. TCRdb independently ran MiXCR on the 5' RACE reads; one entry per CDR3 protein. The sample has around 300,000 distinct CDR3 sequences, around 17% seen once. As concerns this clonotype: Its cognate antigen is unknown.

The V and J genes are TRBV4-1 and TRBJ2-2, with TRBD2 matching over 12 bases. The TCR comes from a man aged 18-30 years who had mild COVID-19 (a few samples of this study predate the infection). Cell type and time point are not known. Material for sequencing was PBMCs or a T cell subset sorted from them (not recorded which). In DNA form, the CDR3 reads TGCGCCAGCAGCCAAGACCTAGCGGGGGGGCAGGACACCGGGGAGCTGTTTTTT. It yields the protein CASSQDLAGGQDTGELFF.